This note documents a single T cell receptor (beta chain) sequence. Its antigen is unknown. This CDR3 comprises 14 residues. Trimming pared 4 bases from V and 5 bases from J, leaving 12 bases between. The germline V gene encodes CDR1 SGHVS and CDR2 FQNEAQ. The source of the sample is a study of T cell responses to AZD1222 COVID-19 vaccine. Points from the study as a whole: The study found vaccine-associated CD4 TCRs spanning spike, dominant at 160-218 and 743-854.

Assay used: immunoSEQ multiplex PCR; TCRdb lists only in-frame clones, some missing. The sample has roughly 69,000 clones; about four fifths are singletons. This TCR was recovered from an adult who received the AZD1222 COVID-19 vaccine. The rearrangement joins TRBV7-8 to TRBJ2-1; D uncertain. Here the sequenced sample was peripheral blood, taken 28 days after the second AZD1222 dose. For the CDR3, the DNA is TGTGCCAGCAGCTCAGACGGACCTAACAATGAGCAGTTCTTC. It codes for CASSSDGPNNEQFF. Based on the CDR3 plus reference TRBV7-8 and TRBJ2-1, the full variable domain is GAGVSQSPRYKVAKRGQDVALRCDPISGHVSLFWYQQALGQGPEFLTYFQNEAQLDKSGLPSDRFFAERPEGSVSTLKIQRTQQEDSAVYLCASSSDGPNNEQFFGPGTRLTVL.